These T cell receptor beta chains were read from a single sample in a study of cytomegalovirus exposure and HLA in healthy donors. The protocol was immunoSEQ multiplex PCR, while the TCRdb copy is restricted to in-frame clones and leaves out a portion. The sample holds 150,000 to 190,000 clones, approximately 79% seen once. The sample consisted of PBMCs. Receptors were obtained from a woman between 45 and 60 years old in good health and CMV-seropositive. Both conserved end residues are part of each CDR3. The D gene is left open where the match is weak. Clone sizes are given selectively: once, few, many, or a class where the clone is expanded.

NA	TRBJ2-3	TRBD1	15	TRBV7-9	CASSYRDRSTDTQYF	TGTGCCAGCAGCTACCGGGACAGGTCCACAGATACGCAGTATTTT
NA	TRBJ1-3	NA	19	TRBV9	CASSVHPQGAAISGNTIYF	TGTGCCAGCAGCGTTCACCCCCAAGGGGCAGCCATCTCTGGAAACACCATATATTTT
NA	TRBJ2-4	NA	14	TRBV6-5	CASRSSIAKNIQYF	TGTGCCAGCAGGTCCAGTATAGCCAAAAACATTCAGTACTTC
NA	TRBJ2-7	TRBD2	14	TRBV30	CAWSPGTSSYEQYF	TGTGCCTGGAGTCCCGGGACTAGCAGCTACGAGCAGTACTTC
NA	TRBJ1-1	NA	14	TRBV30	CAWSSTGMNTEAFF	TGTGCCTGGAGTTCTACAGGGATGAACACTGAAGCTTTCTTT
NA	TRBJ2-3	NA	15	TRBV7-2	CASSLVGGFTDTQYF	TGTGCCAGCAGCTTAGTTGGGGGGTTCACAGATACGCAGTATTTT
few	TRBJ1-2	TRBD1	14	TRBV5-6	CASSLSGTGYGYTF	TGTGCCAGCAGCTTGTCTGGGACAGGCTATGGCTACACCTTC
few	TRBJ1-1	TRBD1	13	TRBV6-6	CASSGQGDTEAFF	TGTGCCAGCAGTGGACAGGGAGACACTGAAGCTTTCTTT
few	TRBJ1-2	TRBD1	15	TRBV28	CASTIGTGGNYGYTF	TGTGCCAGCACCATCGGGACAGGCGGTAACTATGGCTACACCTTC
NA	TRBJ2-3	NA	12	TRBV6-5	CASSTTADTQYF	TGTGCCAGCAGTACCACAGCAGATACGCAGTATTTT
once	TRBJ2-3	NA	14	TRBV5-4	CASSLVGPTDTQYF	TGTGCCAGCAGCTTGGTTGGGCCCACAGATACGCAGTATTTT
NA	TRBJ2-5	NA	15	TRBV7-2	CASSRTGTPRETQYF	TGTGCCAGCAGTCGAACCGGGACACCACGAGAGACCCAGTACTTC
few	TRBJ1-3	NA	16	TRBV5-1	CASSLGREASGNTIYF	TGCGCCAGCAGCTTGGGCCGGGAGGCCTCTGGAAACACCATATATTTT
NA	TRBJ2-5	NA	13	TRBV15	CATSRDRTETQYF	TGTGCCACCAGCAGAGACAGAACCGAGACCCAGTACTTC
once	TRBJ2-4	TRBD1	16	TRBV6-6	CASSRRGQGILDIQYF	TGTGCCAGCAGCCGCCGAGGACAGGGCATATTAGACATTCAGTACTTC
once	TRBJ1-4	NA	16	TRBV19	CASSTSGGLSGEKLFF	TGTGCCAGTAGTACAAGTGGGGGACTCTCGGGTGAAAAACTGTTTTTT
NA	TRBJ2-2	NA	13	TRBV7-2	CASRRGGTGELFF	TGTGCCAGCAGACGGGGTGGCACCGGGGAGCTGTTTTTT
NA	TRBJ2-1	TRBD1	15	TRBV19	CASSIARTGGNEQFF	TGTGCCAGTAGTATAGCCCGGACAGGGGGAAATGAGCAGTTCTTC
NA	TRBJ2-4	TRBD1	15	TRBV29-1	CSVEDWAPGGNIQYF	TGCAGCGTTGAAGATTGGGCACCAGGGGGAAACATTCAGTACTTC
NA	TRBJ1-2	NA	14	TRBV5-1	CASSDGGVNYGYTF	TGCGCCAGCAGCGACGGAGGGGTGAACTATGGCTACACCTTC
NA	TRBJ2-7	TRBD2	18	TRBV4-1	CASSQDLLTGTRAYEQYF	TGCGCCAGCAGCCAAGACCTACTGACCGGGACTAGAGCTTACGAGCAGTACTTC
NA	TRBJ1-5	TRBD1	16	TRBV19	CASSIRGQGGNQPQHF	TGTGCCAGTAGTATCCGAGGACAGGGAGGCAATCAGCCCCAGCATTTT
NA	TRBJ2-7	NA	18	TRBV6-1	CASSEVISALGGTYEQYF	TGTGCCAGCAGTGAAGTAATCTCCGCCCTAGGGGGAACCTACGAGCAGTACTTC
NA	TRBJ1-2	NA	14	TRBV30	CAWSVPTPNYGYTF	TGTGCCTGGAGTGTACCGACACCTAACTATGGCTACACCTTC
once	TRBJ1-1	NA	14	TRBV19	CASIPRRGPREAFF	TGTGCCAGTATCCCACGGCGGGGGCCGCGTGAAGCTTTCTTT
NA	TRBJ2-1	TRBD1	14	TRBV6-1	CASSERGTDNEQFF	TGTGCCAGCAGTGAACGAGGGACAGACAATGAGCAGTTCTTC
once	TRBJ1-2	NA	15	TRBV27	CASSHSGTFNYGYTF	TGTGCCAGCAGCCACTCCGGGACATTTAACTATGGCTACACCTTC
NA	TRBJ2-6	TRBD2	19	TRBV7-9	CASKGTSGGLSSGANVLTF	TGTGCCAGCAAAGGGACTAGCGGGGGGCTGAGCTCTGGGGCCAACGTCCTGACTTTC
NA	TRBJ2-7	TRBD2	15	TRBV6-1	CASSEALGGKYEQYF	TGTGCCAGCAGTGAAGCGCTCGGGGGGAAATACGAGCAGTACTTC
NA	TRBJ1-1	NA	14	TRBV6-5	CASSYFSSGTEAFF	TGTGCCAGCAGTTACTTTAGCAGCGGCACTGAAGCTTTCTTT
NA	TRBJ2-1	TRBD2	16	TRBV7-2	CASSSSGGLSSNEQFF	TGTGCCAGCAGCTCGTCGGGGGGGCTTAGCTCTAATGAGCAGTTCTTC